A single sample gave rise to the 20 T cell receptor beta chains below, sequenced in a study of blood T cell repertoires in COVID-19. Using immunoSEQ multiplex PCR, the repertoire was profiled, and TCRdb retains in-frame clones only, with some absent. This sample has more than 350,000 clones; approximately 87% occur once, and the top ten carry around 9.3%. Sequenced: peripheral blood. Source of these receptors: a woman aged 25 to 39 with COVID-19, enrolled during active disease.

This chain uses TRBV15 with TRBJ1-1; 9 bases agree with TRBD1. J was trimmed by 1 base and V by 4 bases; bases with no gene match: 4. The germline V gene encodes CDR1 LNHNV and CDR2 YYDKDF (reference sequence). The CDR3 is made up of 15 amino acids. The CDR3 loop reads CATSIRDRENTEAFF. As DNA, the CDR3 is TGTGCCACCAGCATTAGGGACAGGGAGAACACTGAAGCTTTCTTT.

This clone was counted a single time. This chain uses TRBV25-1 with TRBJ2-5, with 11 bases fitting TRBD2. The CDR3 covers 18 residues. Germline loops: CDR1 MGHDK, CDR2 SYGVNS. J gave up 5 bases and V 3 bases, and 14 bases lay outside the gene matches. CDR3 coding DNA: TGTGCCAGCAGTGACCCATCGGGTACTAGCGGGAGTCGGGAGACCCAGTACTTC. As protein: CASSDPSGTSGSRETQYF.

The chain is built from TRBV15 and TRBJ2-7; the D gene is possibly TRBD1 (6 bases). The length of the CDR3 is 13 residues. The germline V gene encodes CDR1 LNHNV and CDR2 YYDKDF (reference sequence). Trimming took off 3 bases at V and 2 bases at J, with 8 bases between the two ends. The CDR3 DNA reads TGTGCCACCAGCAGGGGGACAACCTACGAGCAGTACTTC. This encodes CATSRGTTYEQYF.

The CDR3 sequence is CASTLSGGGTDTQYF. The CDR3, as DNA: TGCGCCAGCACCCTTAGCGGAGGGGGCACAGATACGCAGTATTTT. The V call is TRBV5-1, the J call TRBJ2-3, with a weak D call TRBD2 (6 bases). The germline V and J ends were trimmed by 6 bases and 1 base, with 15 bases remaining between them. CDR1 and CDR2 from the germline V gene are SGHRS and YFSETQ. The CDR3 runs to 15 residues.

The V gene is TRBV7-9, the J gene TRBJ2-3; 8 bases agree with TRBD2. The germline CDR1 and CDR2 sequences are SEHNR and FQNEAQ (reference sequence). The CDR3 extends over 17 amino acids. Losses at the gene ends were 6 bases for V and 5 bases for J; bases not matched to a gene: 16. CDR3 sequence reads: CASSFLAFGRALDTQYF. The CDR3 DNA sequence: TGTGCCAGCAGTTTTTTAGCTTTCGGGAGGGCCTTAGATACGCAGTATTTT.

About this clone itself: Other DNA sequences in this sample translate to the same CDR3. The genes are TRBV7-9 and TRBJ2-3, with D perhaps TRBD2 (5 bases). Germline CDR1 reads SEHNR; CDR2 reads FQNEAQ (reference sequence). The CDR3 consists of 14 residues. Trimming stripped 7 bases from V and 2 bases from J, with 13 bases between. Written as DNA, the CDR3 is TGTGCCAGCACCCGAGAGGGATCCACAGATACGCAGTATTTT. It encodes CASTREGSTDTQYF.

The chain carries TRBV29-1 and TRBJ2-2; TRBD2 is a possible D gene (6 bases). This CDR3 contains 14 residues. The V and J ends lost 7 bases and 5 bases respectively, with 17 bases between them. The V gene's germline CDR1 is SQVTM and CDR2 ANQGSEA. The CDR3 region has the DNA TGCAGCGAAACCGGGACTCCGGGAACCGGGGAGCTGTTTTTT. It specifies CSETGTPGTGELFF.

The chain combines TRBV11-2 with TRBJ2-2; D is ambiguous. The CDR3 runs 14 residues. In germline, CDR1 is SGHAT, CDR2 FQNNGV. The germline V and J ends were trimmed by 8 bases and 1 base, with 11 bases remaining between them. This chain's CDR3 is CASSESVNTGELFF. In nucleotides, the CDR3 is TGTGCCAGCTCTGAGTCGGTGAACACCGGGGAGCTGTTTTTT.

The rearrangement links TRBV3-1 (or the pseudogene TRBV3-2) to TRBJ1-4; TRBD1 is a possible D gene (5 bases). This CDR3 spans 19 amino acids. CDR1 and CDR2 from the germline V gene are LGHDT and YNNKEL (reference sequence). V was pared by 0 bases and J by 5 bases, with 22 bases between. The DNA of the CDR3 is TGTGCCAGCAGCCAAGATCTAGGATCGGCCGGGGACTGGAATGAAAAACTGTTTTTT. Translated, it gives CASSQDLGSAGDWNEKLFF.

This clone has more than one count but fewer than ten. The gene calls are TRBV5-5 and TRBJ2-7; maybe TRBD1 (5 bases). Germline V gives CDR1 SGHKS, CDR2 YYEKEE (reference sequence). The CDR3 has 15 residues. Trimming took off 0 bases at V and 3 bases at J, with 13 bases between the two ends. CDR3 sequence: CASSLAGQAIYEQYF. The CDR3 DNA reads TGTGCCAGCAGCTTGGCAGGGCAGGCCATCTACGAGCAGTACTTC. The full variable domain, its missing parts supplied by reference TRBV5-5 and TRBJ2-7, is DAGVTQSPTHLIKTRGQQVTLRCSPISGHKSVSWYQQVLGQGPQFIFQYYEKEERGRGNFPDRFSARQFPNYSSELNVNALLLGDSALYLCASSLAGQAIYEQYFGPGTRLTVT.

CDR3 residues: CAWSDGKTQYF. The CDR3 DNA is TGTGCCTGGAGTGACGGGAAGACCCAGTACTTC. The chain employs TRBV30 and TRBJ2-5; maybe TRBD2 (5 bases). The CDR3 spans 11 residues. Looked up from germline, CDR1 is GTSNPN and CDR2 is SVGIG (reference sequence). V lost 1 base and J lost 6, with 6 bases in between.

The DNA for the CDR3 is TGTGCCAGCAGCTCCCCGGCAGCGGAAGAGACCCAGTACTTC. It translates to CASSSPAAEETQYF. The rearrangement links TRBV13 to TRBJ2-5; a weak D match, TRBD2 (5 bases). The CDR3 sequence is 14 residues long. Germline CDR1 PRHDT, CDR2 FYEKMQ (reference sequence). V shed 4 bases and J shed 3 bases, with 12 bases lying between them.

V and J are TRBV19 and TRBJ2-5; 7 nucleotides agree with TRBD1. The CDR3 extends over 14 amino acids. Germline lookup yields CDR1 LNHDA and CDR2 SQIVND (reference sequence). The ends lost 3 bases at V and 7 bases at J; junction bases unmatched: 8. The CDR3 here is CASSIERNRGTQYF. CDR3 DNA: TGTGCCAGTAGTATCGAGCGGAACAGGGGGACCCAGTACTTC.

The chain combines TRBV7-8 with TRBJ2-7; TRBD2 matches 9 bases. This CDR3 is built from 16 residues. V was clipped by 5 bases and J by 0 bases; unmatched bases: 8. Germline CDR1 and CDR2: SGHVS and FQNEAQ. The CDR3 nucleotides read TGTGCCAGCAGCCGGTTTACTAGCGGGTTCTCCTACGAGCAGTACTTC. This gives the protein CASSRFTSGFSYEQYF.

Only one count was recorded for this clone. CDR3 sequence reads: CAIRDRGRAGELEQYF. CDR3 nucleotides: TGTGCCATCAGGGACAGGGGGCGAGCGGGGGAACTAGAACAGTACTTC. The rearrangement uses TRBV10-3 and TRBJ2-7, with 11 bases aligning to TRBD1. The V segment lost 6 bases and the J segment 10 bases; nucleotides outside the gene matches: 17. The CDR3 runs to 16 residues. Germline V gene sequence: CDR1 ENHRY, CDR2 SYGVKD.

The gene calls are TRBV7-8 and TRBJ2-1, with 9 bases identical to TRBD1. Germline V lookup: CDR1 SGHVS, CDR2 FQNEAQ. CDR3 length: 16 amino acids. The V gene end was trimmed by 5 bases and the J gene end by 6 bases; junction bases not matched to a gene: 11. The CDR3 sequence: CASSARTGARSNEQFF. The CDR3 nucleotides read TGTGCCAGCAGCGCCAGGACAGGGGCCCGATCCAATGAGCAGTTCTTC.

The genes are TRBV27 and TRBJ1-3, with D possibly TRBD1 on 6 matching bases. This CDR3 spans 14 amino acids. With 3 bases removed from V and 6 bases from J, the gap between germline ends came to 12 bases. Germline V gene lookup returns CDR1 MNHEY and CDR2 SMNVEV (reference sequence). This CDR3 is CASSLQGHSNTIYF. The DNA of the CDR3 is TGTGCCAGCAGTTTGCAGGGGCATTCAAACACCATATATTTT.

The chain couples TRBV6-1 to TRBJ1-6; D gene ambiguous. CDR3 length equals 15 residues. Deletions cut 1 base from V and 7 bases from J, with 11 bases between. Germline CDR1 reads MNHNS; CDR2 reads SASEGT. The CDR3: CASSEDPVRNSPLHF. For the CDR3, the DNA is TGTGCCAGCAGTGAAGATCCCGTCAGGAATTCACCCCTCCACTTT.

The J gene is TRBJ2-7, the V gene TRBV28, with no clear D. CDR1 is MDHEN, CDR2 SYDVKM, per germline. The CDR3 is 14 amino acids. Trimming cost V 5 bases and J 6 bases, with 17 bases left between them. The chain's CDR3 is CASSPADIFGEQYF. The CDR3 nucleotides are TGTGCCAGCAGTCCCGCCGACATCTTCGGCGAGCAGTACTTC.

This chain joins TRBV24-1 and TRBJ2-3; TRBD2 matches 13 bases. CDR1 KGHDR and CDR2 SFDVKD come from the germline V gene. V was clipped by 3 bases and J by 7 bases; unmatched bases: 6. This CDR3 spans 16 amino acids. The CDR3: CATSDPGLAGLHTQYF. CDR3 DNA sequence: TGTGCCACCAGTGATCCGGGACTAGCGGGACTACATACGCAGTATTTT.